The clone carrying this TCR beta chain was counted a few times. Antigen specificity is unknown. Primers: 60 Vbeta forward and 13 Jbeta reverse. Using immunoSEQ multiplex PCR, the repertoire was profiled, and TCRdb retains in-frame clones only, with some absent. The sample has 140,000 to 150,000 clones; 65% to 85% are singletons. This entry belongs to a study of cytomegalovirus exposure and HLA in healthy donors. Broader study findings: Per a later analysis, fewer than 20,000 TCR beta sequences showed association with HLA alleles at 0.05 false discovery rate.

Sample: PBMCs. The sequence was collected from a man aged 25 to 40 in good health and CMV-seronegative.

Written as DNA, the CDR3 is TGTGCCAGCAGTGAAAAGACAACTGGAAACACCATATATTTT. Translating it yields CASSEKTTGNTIYF. The J gene is TRBJ1-3, the V gene TRBV6-1; D unclear. The V end was cut by 2 bases, the J end by 2 bases, with 7 bases between. This CDR3 spans 14 amino acids. Germline V gene data show CDR1 as MNHNS and CDR2 as SASEGT.